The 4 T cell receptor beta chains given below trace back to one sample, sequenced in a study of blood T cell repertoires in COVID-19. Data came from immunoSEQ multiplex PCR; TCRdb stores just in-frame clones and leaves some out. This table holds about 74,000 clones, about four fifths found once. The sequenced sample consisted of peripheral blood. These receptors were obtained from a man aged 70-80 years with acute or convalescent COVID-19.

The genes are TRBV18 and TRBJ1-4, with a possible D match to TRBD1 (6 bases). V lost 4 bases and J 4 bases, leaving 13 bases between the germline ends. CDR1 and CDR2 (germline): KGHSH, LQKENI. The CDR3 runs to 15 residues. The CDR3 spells CASSLSTGDNEKLFF. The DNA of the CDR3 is TGTGCCAGCTCACTATCGACAGGAGATAATGAAAAACTGTTTTTT.

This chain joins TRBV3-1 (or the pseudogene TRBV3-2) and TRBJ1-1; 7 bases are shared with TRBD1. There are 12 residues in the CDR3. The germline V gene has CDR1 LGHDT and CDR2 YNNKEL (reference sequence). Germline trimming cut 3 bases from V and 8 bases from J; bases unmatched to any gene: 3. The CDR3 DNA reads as TGTGCCAGCAGCCAGCTACAGGGGGAAGCTTTCTTT. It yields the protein CASSQLQGEAFF.

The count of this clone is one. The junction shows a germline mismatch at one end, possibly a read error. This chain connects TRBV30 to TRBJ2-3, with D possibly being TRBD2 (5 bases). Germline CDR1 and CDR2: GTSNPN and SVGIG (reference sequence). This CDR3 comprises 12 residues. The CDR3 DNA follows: TGTGCCTGGAGTCCTAGCAGAGATACGCAGTATTTT. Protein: CAWSPSRDTQYF.

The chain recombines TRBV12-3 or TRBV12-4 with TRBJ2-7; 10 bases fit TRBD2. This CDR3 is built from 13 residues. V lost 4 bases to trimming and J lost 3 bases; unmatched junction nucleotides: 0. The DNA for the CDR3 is TGTGCCAGCAGTTCTAGCGGGGGCTACGAGCAGTACTTC. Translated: CASSSSGGYEQYF.